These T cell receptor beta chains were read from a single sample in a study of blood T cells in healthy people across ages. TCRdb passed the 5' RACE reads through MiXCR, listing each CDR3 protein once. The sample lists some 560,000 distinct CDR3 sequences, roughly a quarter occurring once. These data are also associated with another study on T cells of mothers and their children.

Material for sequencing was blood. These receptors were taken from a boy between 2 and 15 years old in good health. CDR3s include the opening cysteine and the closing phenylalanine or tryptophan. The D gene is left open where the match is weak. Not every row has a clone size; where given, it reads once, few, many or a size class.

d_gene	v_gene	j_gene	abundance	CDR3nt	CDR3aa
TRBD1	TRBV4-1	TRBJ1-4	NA	TGCGCCAGCAGCCACGTGAAAGTTGGACAGGTGGAGGAAAAACTGTTTTTT	CASSHVKVGQVEEKLFF
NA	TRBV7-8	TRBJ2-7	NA	TGTGCCAGCAGCTTGCTAGGTCCAACCCCGAACTACGAGCAGTACTTC	CASSLLGPTPNYEQYF
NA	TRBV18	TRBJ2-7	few	TGTGCCAGCTCGCCTTGGAAGCGCGAGCAGTACTTC	CASSPWKREQYF
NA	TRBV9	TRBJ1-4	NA	TGTGCCAGCAGCGTAGCCGGCGACAGTTCAACTAATGAAAAACTGTTTTTT	CASSVAGDSSTNEKLFF
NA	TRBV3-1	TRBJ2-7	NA	TGTGCCAGCAGCCTCGGAGGGGGGCGATCATCCTACGAGCAGTACTTC	CASSLGGGRSSYEQYF
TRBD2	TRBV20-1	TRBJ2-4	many	TGCAGTGCTAGAGAAGGACTAGCGGGAGCCAAAAACATTCAGTACTTC	CSAREGLAGAKNIQYF
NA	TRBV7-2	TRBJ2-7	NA	TGTGCCAGCAGCTTGTTGGACTACGAGCAGTACTTC	CASSLLDYEQYF
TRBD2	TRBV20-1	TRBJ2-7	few	TGCAGTGCTTTGACTAGCGGTCTATCCTACGAGCAGTACTTC	CSALTSGLSYEQYF
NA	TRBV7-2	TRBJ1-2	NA	TGTGCCAGCAGCTTCAGGGAGGTGGGTGGCTACACCTTC	CASSFREVGGYTF
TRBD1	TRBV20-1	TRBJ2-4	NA	TGCAGTGCTGGAGCGAGGGACAGGGGCGGGAATTTAGCCAAAAACATTCAGTACTTC	CSAGARDRGGNLAKNIQYF
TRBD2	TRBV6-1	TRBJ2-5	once	TGTGCCAGCAGTCCAACTACTAGCGGGGGGGCGCAGACCCAGTACTTC	CASSPTTSGGAQTQYF
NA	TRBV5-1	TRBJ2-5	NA	TGCGCCAGCAGCAGAGGGGGGGCCCAAGAGACCCAGTACTTC	CASSRGGAQETQYF
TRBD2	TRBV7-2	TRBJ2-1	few	TGTGCCAGCAGCTCGGGACTAGCGGGGCTTTGGGATGAGCAGTTCTTC	CASSSGLAGLWDEQFF
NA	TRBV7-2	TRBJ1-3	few	TGTGCCAGCAGCTTATTACGTGGAAACACCATATATTTT	CASSLLRGNTIYF
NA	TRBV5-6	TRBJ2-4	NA	TGTGCCAGCAGCTTGGAAGGCGGATCCCTAGCCAAAAACATTCAGTACTTC	CASSLEGGSLAKNIQYF
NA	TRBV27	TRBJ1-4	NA	TGTGCCAGCAGTTTATTTGCCGGGGGGGCTTGGGAAAAACTGTTTTTT	CASSLFAGGAWEKLFF